A single sample gave rise to the 9 T cell receptor beta chains below, sequenced in a study of blood T cell repertoires in COVID-19. This table comes from immunoSEQ multiplex PCR, and its TCRdb copy is limited to in-frame clones, with some not included. The table shows around 39,000 clones, with about 90% occurring only once. Sequencing was done on a sample of peripheral blood. The receptor set was obtained from a human donor in a cohort sampled during active COVID-19.

The V call is TRBV4-1, the J call TRBJ2-2, with TRBD2 matching 7 bases. Germline loops: CDR1 MGHRA, CDR2 YSYEKL. V was clipped by 4 bases and J by 0 bases; unmatched bases: 5. The CDR3 has 16 residues. As DNA, the CDR3 is TGCGCCAGCAGCCCTGCTAGCGGAGCGAACACCGGGGAGCTGTTTTTT. Translation: CASSPASGANTGELFF.

This chain joins TRBV6-5 and TRBJ2-5; TRBD1 agrees at 10 bases. Germline CDR1 reads MNHEY; CDR2 reads SVGAGI. The CDR3 loop spans 16 amino acids. Trimming at V came to 2 bases and at J to 4 bases, leaving 7 bases not matched to a gene. The CDR3 is CASSYRQGASPETQYF. DNA for the CDR3: TGTGCCAGCAGTTACAGACAGGGGGCCTCTCCAGAGACCCAGTACTTC.

This clone was seen just once. V gene TRBV12-3 or TRBV12-4 combines with J gene TRBJ2-3; D uncertain. The V end was cut by 0 bases, the J end by 6 bases, with 7 bases between. CDR3 length equals 13 residues. CDR3 sequence (DNA): TGTGCCAGCAGTTTAGCGTGGCCGGATACGCAGTATTTT. Translating gives CASSLAWPDTQYF.

The chain combines TRBV28 with TRBJ1-2; 9 nucleotides line up with TRBD1. CDR1 is MDHEN and CDR2 is SYDVKM in the germline V gene. V lost 6 bases, J lost 4 bases, and 9 bases stayed unmatched. The CDR3 covers 15 residues. The CDR3 DNA follows: TGTGCCAGCAGCCGTCCCGGGACAGGGCTCTATGGCTACACCTTC. It encodes CASSRPGTGLYGYTF.

The V call is TRBV5-1, the J call TRBJ2-5, with D possibly being TRBD2 (6 bases). CDR1 and CDR2 (germline): SGHRS, YFSETQ. Trimming took off 3 bases at V and 2 bases at J, with 11 bases between the two ends. The CDR3 runs 14 residues. CDR3 DNA: TGCGCCAGCAGCTCCTGGGACTTACAAGAGACCCAGTACTTC. It yields the protein CASSSWDLQETQYF.

V and J are TRBV12-3 or TRBV12-4 and TRBJ2-1; 8 nucleotides line up with TRBD1. V dropped 6 bases and J dropped 8; count of bases not matched to a gene: 3. The CDR3 totals 12 residues. CDR3 loop: CASRGTGDEQFF. CDR3 DNA: TGTGCCAGCAGGGGGACAGGCGATGAGCAGTTCTTC.

There are a few counts of this clone. The chain has TRBV7-9 and TRBJ2-1; 9 bases are shared with TRBD1. The trim removed 5 bases at V and 3 bases at J, leaving 8 bases unmatched. Germline CDR1 reads SEHNR; CDR2 reads FQNEAQ (reference sequence). This CDR3 contains 16 residues. The CDR3 spells CASSVSQGAGYNEQFF. The CDR3 DNA reads TGTGCCAGCAGCGTCTCACAGGGGGCGGGCTACAATGAGCAGTTCTTC.

Concerning this clone: The DNA is left out, because the CDR3 cannot be placed on it with certainty; the CDR3 is given as TCRdb lists it. The gene calls are TRBV30 and TRBJ1-1; the listed D gene, TRBD1, was not tested against the DNA. Germline lookup yields CDR1 GTSNPN and CDR2 SVGIG (reference sequence). The CDR3 length is 18 residues, termini included. CDR3 sequence reads: CAFFGLHPRRDWGQGIFF.

As DNA, the CDR3 is TGTGCCAGTCGTGACAGTCTACCAGATACGCAGTATTTT. Its protein product is CASRDSLPDTQYF. The chain couples TRBV19 to TRBJ2-3; perhaps TRBD1 as D (5 bases). The germline gives CDR1 LNHDA, CDR2 SQIVND (reference sequence). V lost 8 bases to trimming and J lost 4 bases, with 13 bases between them. The CDR3 sequence is 13 residues long.